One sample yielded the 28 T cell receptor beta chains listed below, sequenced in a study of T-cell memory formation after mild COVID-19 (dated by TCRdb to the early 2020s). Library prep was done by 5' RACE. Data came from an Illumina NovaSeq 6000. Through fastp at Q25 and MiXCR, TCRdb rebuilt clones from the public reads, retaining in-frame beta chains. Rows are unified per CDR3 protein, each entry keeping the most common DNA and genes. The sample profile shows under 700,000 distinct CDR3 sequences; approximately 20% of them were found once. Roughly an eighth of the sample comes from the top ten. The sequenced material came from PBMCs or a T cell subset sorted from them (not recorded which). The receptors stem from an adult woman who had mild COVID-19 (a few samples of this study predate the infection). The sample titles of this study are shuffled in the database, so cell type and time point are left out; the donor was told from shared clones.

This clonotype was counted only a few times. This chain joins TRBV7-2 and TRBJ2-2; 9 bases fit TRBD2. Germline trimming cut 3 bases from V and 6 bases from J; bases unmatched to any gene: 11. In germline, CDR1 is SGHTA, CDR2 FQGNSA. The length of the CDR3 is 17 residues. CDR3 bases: TGTGCCAGCAGCTTCGTTTTGGGACTAGCAGTTCCCGGGGAGCTGTTTTTT. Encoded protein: CASSFVLGLAVPGELFF. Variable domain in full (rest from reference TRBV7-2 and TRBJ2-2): GAGVSQSPSNKVTEKGKDVELRCDPISGHTALYWYRQSLGQGLEFLIYFQGNSAPDKSGLPSDRFSAERTGGSVSTLTIQRTQQEDSAVYLCASSFVLGLAVPGELFFGEGSRLTVL.

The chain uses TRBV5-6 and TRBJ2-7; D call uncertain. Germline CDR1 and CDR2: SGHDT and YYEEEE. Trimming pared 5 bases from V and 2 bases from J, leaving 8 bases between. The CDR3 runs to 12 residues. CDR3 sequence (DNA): TGTGCCAGCAGTAATGGGCCCTACGAGCAGTACTTC. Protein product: CASSNGPYEQYF.

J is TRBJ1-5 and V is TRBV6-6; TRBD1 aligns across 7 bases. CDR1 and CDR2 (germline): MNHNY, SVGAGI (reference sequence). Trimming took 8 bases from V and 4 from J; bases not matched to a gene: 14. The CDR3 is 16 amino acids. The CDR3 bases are TGTGCCAGCTCAGACAGGGAACTGAGGAGAAATCAGCCCCAGCATTTT. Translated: CASSDRELRRNQPQHF.

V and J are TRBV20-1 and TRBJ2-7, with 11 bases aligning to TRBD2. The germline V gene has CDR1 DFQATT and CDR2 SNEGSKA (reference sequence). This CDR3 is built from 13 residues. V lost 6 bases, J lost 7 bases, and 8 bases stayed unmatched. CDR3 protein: CSAGTSGILEQYF. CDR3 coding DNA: TGCAGTGCCGGGACTAGCGGTATTCTTGAGCAGTACTTC.

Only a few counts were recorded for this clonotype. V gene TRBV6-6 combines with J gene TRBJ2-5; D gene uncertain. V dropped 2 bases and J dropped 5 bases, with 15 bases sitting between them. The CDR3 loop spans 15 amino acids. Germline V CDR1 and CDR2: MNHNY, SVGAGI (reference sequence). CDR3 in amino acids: CASSYPVGSSETQYF. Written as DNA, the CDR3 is TGTGCCAGCAGTTACCCCGTGGGTAGCTCGGAGACCCAGTACTTC.

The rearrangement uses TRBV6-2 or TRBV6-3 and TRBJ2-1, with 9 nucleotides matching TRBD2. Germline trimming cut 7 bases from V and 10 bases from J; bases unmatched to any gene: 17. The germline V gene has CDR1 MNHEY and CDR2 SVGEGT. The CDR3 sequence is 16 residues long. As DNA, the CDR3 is TGTGCCAGCATTGGGGGCGCGGGAGGGCTTTTTCGGGAGCAGTTCTTC. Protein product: CASIGGAGGLFREQFF.

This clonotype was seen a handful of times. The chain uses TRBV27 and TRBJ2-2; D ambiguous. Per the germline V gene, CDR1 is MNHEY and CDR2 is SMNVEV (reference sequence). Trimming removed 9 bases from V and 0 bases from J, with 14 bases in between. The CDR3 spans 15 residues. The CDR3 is CASTNLPPNTGELFF. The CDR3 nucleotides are TGTGCCAGTACAAATCTTCCCCCGAACACCGGGGAGCTGTTTTTT.

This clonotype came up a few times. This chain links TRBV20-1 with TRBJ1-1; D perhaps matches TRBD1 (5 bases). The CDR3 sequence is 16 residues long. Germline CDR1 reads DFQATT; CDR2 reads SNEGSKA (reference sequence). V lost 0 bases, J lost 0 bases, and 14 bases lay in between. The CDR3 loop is CSARERFGTVNTEAFF. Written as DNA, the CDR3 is TGCAGTGCTAGAGAGAGATTCGGGACGGTGAACACTGAAGCTTTCTTT.

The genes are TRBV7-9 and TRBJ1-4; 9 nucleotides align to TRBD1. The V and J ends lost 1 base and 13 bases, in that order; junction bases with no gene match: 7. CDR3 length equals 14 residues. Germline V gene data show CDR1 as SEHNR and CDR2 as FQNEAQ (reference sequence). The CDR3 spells CASSLDEDRGRLFF. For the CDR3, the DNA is TGTGCCAGCAGCTTAGATGAGGACAGGGGAAGACTGTTTTTT.

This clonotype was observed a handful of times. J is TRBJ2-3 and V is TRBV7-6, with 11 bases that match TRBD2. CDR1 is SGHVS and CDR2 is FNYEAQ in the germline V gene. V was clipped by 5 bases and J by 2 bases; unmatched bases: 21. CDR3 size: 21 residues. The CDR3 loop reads CASSLISLAGAKQTNTDTQYF. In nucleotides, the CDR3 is TGTGCCAGCAGCCTCATTTCACTAGCGGGGGCCAAACAAACGAACACAGATACGCAGTATTTT.

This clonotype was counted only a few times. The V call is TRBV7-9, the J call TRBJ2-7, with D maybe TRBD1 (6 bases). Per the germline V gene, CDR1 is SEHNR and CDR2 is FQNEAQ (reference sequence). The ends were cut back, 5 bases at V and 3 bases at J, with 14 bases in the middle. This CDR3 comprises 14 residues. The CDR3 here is CASSDGTQIYEQYF. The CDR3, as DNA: TGTGCCAGCAGCGACGGGACACAAATCTACGAGCAGTACTTC.

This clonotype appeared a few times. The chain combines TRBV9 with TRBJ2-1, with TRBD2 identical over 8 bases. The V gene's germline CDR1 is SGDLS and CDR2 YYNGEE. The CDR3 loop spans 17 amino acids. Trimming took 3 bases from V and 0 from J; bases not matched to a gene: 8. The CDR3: CASSGFAGGPSYNEQFF. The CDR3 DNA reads TGTGCCAGCAGCGGGTTTGCGGGGGGACCCTCCTACAATGAGCAGTTCTTC.

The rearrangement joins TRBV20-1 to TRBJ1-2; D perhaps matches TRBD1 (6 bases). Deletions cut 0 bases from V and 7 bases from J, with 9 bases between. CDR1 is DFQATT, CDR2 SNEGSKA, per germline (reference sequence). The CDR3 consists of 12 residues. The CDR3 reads CSARDGTSGYTF. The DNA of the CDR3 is TGCAGTGCTAGAGACGGGACAAGTGGCTACACCTTC.

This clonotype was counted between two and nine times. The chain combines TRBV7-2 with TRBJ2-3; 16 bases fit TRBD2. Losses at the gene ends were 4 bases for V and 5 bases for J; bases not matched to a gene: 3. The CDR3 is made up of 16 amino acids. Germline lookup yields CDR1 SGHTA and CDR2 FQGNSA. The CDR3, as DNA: TGTGCCAGCAGCTCGGGACTAGCGGGAGGGCAAGATACGCAGTATTTT. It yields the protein CASSSGLAGGQDTQYF. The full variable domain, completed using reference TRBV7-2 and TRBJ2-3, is GAGVSQSPSNKVTEKGKDVELRCDPISGHTALYWYRQSLGQGLEFLIYFQGNSAPDKSGLPSDRFSAERTGGSVSTLTIQRTQQEDSAVYLCASSSGLAGGQDTQYFGPGTRLTVL.

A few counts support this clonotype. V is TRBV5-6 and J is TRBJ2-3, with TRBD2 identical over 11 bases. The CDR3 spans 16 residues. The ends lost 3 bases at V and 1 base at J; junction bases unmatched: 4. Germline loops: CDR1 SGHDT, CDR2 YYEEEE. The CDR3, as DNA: TGTGCCAGCAGCTCGCAGACTAGCGGGGGCACAGATACGCAGTATTTT. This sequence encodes CASSSQTSGGTDTQYF.

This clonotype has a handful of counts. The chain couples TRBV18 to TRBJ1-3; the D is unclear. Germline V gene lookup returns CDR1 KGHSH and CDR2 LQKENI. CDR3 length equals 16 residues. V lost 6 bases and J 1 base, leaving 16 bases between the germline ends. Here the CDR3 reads CASSPRQEASGNTIYF. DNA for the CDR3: TGTGCCAGCTCCCCCCGGCAGGAGGCATCTGGAAACACCATATATTTT.

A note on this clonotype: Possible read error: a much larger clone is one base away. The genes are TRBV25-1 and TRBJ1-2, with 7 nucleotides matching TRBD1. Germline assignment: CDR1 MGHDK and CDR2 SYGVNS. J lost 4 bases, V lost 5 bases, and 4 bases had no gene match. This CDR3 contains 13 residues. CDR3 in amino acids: CASSMTGSYGYTF. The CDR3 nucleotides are TGTGCCAGCAGTATGACAGGGAGCTATGGCTACACCTTC.

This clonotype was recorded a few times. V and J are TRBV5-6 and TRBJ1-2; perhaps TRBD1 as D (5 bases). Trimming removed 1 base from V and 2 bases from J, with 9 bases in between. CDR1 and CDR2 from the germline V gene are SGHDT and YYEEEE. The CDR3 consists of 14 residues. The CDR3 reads CASSLTGRNYGYTF. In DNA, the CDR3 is TGTGCCAGCAGCTTGACAGGACGAAACTATGGCTACACCTTC.

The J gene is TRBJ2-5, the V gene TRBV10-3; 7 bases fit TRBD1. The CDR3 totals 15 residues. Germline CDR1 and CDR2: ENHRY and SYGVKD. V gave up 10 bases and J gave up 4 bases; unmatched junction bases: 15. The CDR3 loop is CATQGGQTGPETQYF. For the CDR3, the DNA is TGTGCCACCCAAGGGGGCCAGACAGGGCCAGAGACCCAGTACTTC.

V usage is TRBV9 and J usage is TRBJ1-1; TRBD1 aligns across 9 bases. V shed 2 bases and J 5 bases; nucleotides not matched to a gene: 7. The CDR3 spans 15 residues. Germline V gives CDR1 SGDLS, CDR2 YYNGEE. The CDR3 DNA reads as TGTGCCAGCAGCGTTCTAGGGACAGGGCGGACTGAAGCTTTCTTT. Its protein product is CASSVLGTGRTEAFF.

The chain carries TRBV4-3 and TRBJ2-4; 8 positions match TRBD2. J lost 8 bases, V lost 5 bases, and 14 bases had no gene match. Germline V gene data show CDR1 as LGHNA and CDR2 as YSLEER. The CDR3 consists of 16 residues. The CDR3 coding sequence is TGCGCCAGCAGCGCACCTCCGGGGGGGGTTGGAGACATTCAGTACTTC. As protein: CASSAPPGGVGDIQYF.

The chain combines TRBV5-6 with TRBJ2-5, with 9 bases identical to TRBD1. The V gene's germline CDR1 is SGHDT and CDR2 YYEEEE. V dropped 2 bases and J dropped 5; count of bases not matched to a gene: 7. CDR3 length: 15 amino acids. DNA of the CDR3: TGTGCCAGCAGCTTTTGGGACAGGGTTTCGGAGACCCAGTACTTC. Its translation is CASSFWDRVSETQYF.

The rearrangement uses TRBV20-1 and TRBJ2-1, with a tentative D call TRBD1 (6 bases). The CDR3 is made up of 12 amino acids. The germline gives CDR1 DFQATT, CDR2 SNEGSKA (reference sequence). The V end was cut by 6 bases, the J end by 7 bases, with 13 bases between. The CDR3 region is CSAARGTNEQFF. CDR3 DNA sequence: TGCAGTGCCGCGAGGGGGACAAATGAGCAGTTCTTC.

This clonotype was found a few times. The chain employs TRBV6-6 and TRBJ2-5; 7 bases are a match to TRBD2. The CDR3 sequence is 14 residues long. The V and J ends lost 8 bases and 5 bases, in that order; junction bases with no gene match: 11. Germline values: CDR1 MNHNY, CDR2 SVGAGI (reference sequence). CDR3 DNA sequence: TGTGCCAGCCGAGTGGGAGGGAATGATGAGACCCAGTACTTC. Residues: CASRVGGNDETQYF.

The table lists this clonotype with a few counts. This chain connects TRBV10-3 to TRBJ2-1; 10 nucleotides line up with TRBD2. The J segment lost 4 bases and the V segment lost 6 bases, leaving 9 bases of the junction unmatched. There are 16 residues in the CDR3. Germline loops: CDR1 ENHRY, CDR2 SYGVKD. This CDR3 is CAISPSGTSDYNEQFF. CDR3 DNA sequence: TGTGCCATCAGCCCTTCCGGGACTAGCGATTACAATGAGCAGTTCTTC.

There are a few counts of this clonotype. DNA of the CDR3: TGCGCCAGCAGCTTCTTACCGGGACAGGACAATGAGCAGTTCTTC. It codes for CASSFLPGQDNEQFF. V gene TRBV5-1 combines with J gene TRBJ2-1; the match to TRBD1 covers 8 bases. This CDR3 spans 15 amino acids. The trim removed 2 bases at V and 5 bases at J, leaving 6 bases unmatched. Germline V gene sequence: CDR1 SGHRS, CDR2 YFSETQ.

This CDR3 is CASSSQLAGYTGELFF. CDR3 nucleotides: TGTGCCAGCAGCTCCCAACTAGCGGGATATACCGGGGAGCTGTTTTTT. The chain is built from TRBV5-4 and TRBJ2-2; 10 bases agree with TRBD2. The length of the CDR3 is 16 residues. Germline V gives CDR1 SGHNT, CDR2 YYREEE (reference sequence). J gave up 5 bases and V 3 bases, and 7 bases lay outside the gene matches.

The CDR3 here is CASARHVEKLFF. DNA of the CDR3: TGTGCCAGCGCCCGACATGTCGAAAAACTGTTTTTT. The genes are TRBV12-3 or TRBV12-4 and TRBJ1-4; unclear D gene. With 8 bases removed from V and 8 bases from J, the gap between germline ends came to 12 bases. This CDR3 is built from 12 residues.